This TCR beta chain was identified during a study of shared clonotypes between healthy human individuals. Profiling relied on immunoSEQ multiplex PCR, and the TCRdb table lists in-frame clones only, not all of them. Of hundreds of thousands of clones detected, 90% to 95% appear once; the ten largest clones hold 0.11%. From germline, CDR1 is SGDLS and CDR2 YYNGEE. V lost 3 bases and J 3 bases, leaving 8 bases between the germline ends. The CDR3 has 13 residues. CD45RO-negative cells were positively selected for CCR7, leaving out terminally differentiated effector memory CD45RA+ cells. The chain has TRBV9 and TRBJ2-3, with D unresolved. This clonotype originated in a woman aged 25 to 39 in good health. Sequencing input: naive CD8+ T cells sorted from blood. In DNA form, the CDR3 reads TGTGCCAGCAGCGGAGGTTATACAGATACGCAGTATTTT. Translating it yields CASSGGYTDTQYF.